The rows below give T cell receptor beta chains drawn from one sample of a study of cytomegalovirus exposure and HLA in healthy donors. The repertoire was sequenced with immunoSEQ multiplex PCR; TCRdb's copy has only in-frame clones and lacks some. The top ten clones hold about 15% of a sample with some 86,000 clones, roughly 77% of them seen once. The sequencing sample was made of PBMCs. All receptors derive from a woman aged 40 to 50 in good health and CMV-seropositive. The CDR3 runs from the conserved cysteine through the conserved F or W. Fields, in order: clone size, V gene, J gene, D gene, CDR3 DNA, CDR3 protein. D genes are given only for firm matches. Clone size, where shown, is once, few, many, or a class for clones that have expanded.

NA	TRBV7-3	TRBJ1-1	TRBD1	TGTGCCAGCAGCGATACAGGGGGGGGTACTGAAGCTTTCTTT	CASSDTGGGTEAFF
NA	TRBV7-2	TRBJ2-7	NA	TGTGCCAGCAGCTCACTGGACTACCGTTCCTACGAGCAGTACTTC	CASSSLDYRSYEQYF
NA	TRBV29-1	TRBJ1-5	NA	TGCAGCGTTGGCCAGGGAAACAATCAGCCCCAGCATTTT	CSVGQGNNQPQHF
NA	TRBV6-7	TRBJ1-4	NA	TGTGCCAGCAGTTACTGGACAGCCAGGCAGGCTAATGAAAAACTGTTTTTT	CASSYWTARQANEKLFF
NA	TRBV7-9	TRBJ2-1	NA	TGCGCCAGCAGCCAGTTAGCGGACTTGAACAATGAGCAGTTCTTC	CASSQLADLNNEQFF
few	TRBV7-3	TRBJ2-2	NA	TGTGCCAGCAGCCGCCTTAGAAACACCGGGGAGCTGTTTTTT	CASSRLRNTGELFF
NA	TRBV9	TRBJ1-3	NA	TGTGCCAGCAGCCCCAGTTCGATCTCTGGAAACACCATATATTTT	CASSPSSISGNTIYF
once	TRBV25-1	TRBJ2-5	TRBD1	TGTGCCAGCAGAGGACAGGGGGCGGAGACCCAGTACTTC	CASRGQGAETQYF
NA	TRBV28	TRBJ1-1	TRBD1	TGTGCCAGCAGCCCCCTTCCGGGACAGGCGAACACTGAAGCTTTCTTT	CASSPLPGQANTEAFF
NA	TRBV7-8	TRBJ2-1	NA	TGTGCCAGCAGCCAAGTCATAGCTCCAGGGAAGTTCTTC	CASSQVIAPGKFF
NA	TRBV27	TRBJ2-7	NA	TGTGCCAGCAGTTTGATGGGGGAGGTTTACGAGCAGTACTTC	CASSLMGEVYEQYF
once	TRBV6-1	TRBJ2-1	TRBD2	TGTGCCAGCAGACCCCTCAGCGGGGGTTATAATGAGCAGTTCTTC	CASRPLSGGYNEQFF
NA	TRBV28	TRBJ2-5	NA	TGTGCCAGCAGTGCGGGCACCTTGGGGACCCAGTACTTC	CASSAGTLGTQYF
NA	TRBV5-1	TRBJ1-1	NA	TGCGCCAGCAGCTGGCGGGGTCGCGGCACTGAAGCTTTCTTT	CASSWRGRGTEAFF
NA	TRBV4-3	TRBJ1-5	NA	TGCGCCAGCAGCCAAGATCGACTCGGTAGCAATCAGCCCCAGCATTTT	CASSQDRLGSNQPQHF
NA	TRBV4-2	TRBJ1-5	NA	TGTGCCAGCAGCCAGTCACGTGGACGGGGAGTGGATCAGCCCCAGCATTTT	CASSQSRGRGVDQPQHF
NA	TRBV30	TRBJ2-7	NA	TGTGCCTGGAGTGTAAGGGAGGACGAGCAGTACTTC	CAWSVREDEQYF
NA	TRBV19	TRBJ2-7	NA	TGTGCCAGTAGTAACGGCTACGAGCAGTACTTC	CASSNGYEQYF
NA	TRBV5-6	TRBJ1-2	NA	TGTGCCAGCAGCTTGTGGGGCAGTGGGGTGGATGGCTACACCTTC	CASSLWGSGVDGYTF
NA	TRBV28	TRBJ2-7	TRBD2	TGTGCCAGCAGCCCCCCGGGCGGGAGATATTACGAGCAGTACTTC	CASSPPGGRYYEQYF
NA	TRBV18	TRBJ2-3	TRBD2	TGTGCCAGCTCACCAATCCCTAGCGGGAGTTCAGATACGCAGTATTTT	CASSPIPSGSSDTQYF
once	TRBV5-1	TRBJ2-7	NA	TGCGCCAGCAGCTTGGGGTTCGATGTCGCGGGGGCGACCTACGAGCAGTACTTC	CASSLGFDVAGATYEQYF
NA	TRBV19	TRBJ2-3	NA	TGTGCCAGAACGGCCGAGGGGGTAGGTGGGACAGATACGCAGTATTTT	CARTAEGVGGTDTQYF
NA	TRBV28	TRBJ1-3	NA	TGTGCCAGCAGTTCCGCGGGGTCTGGAAACACCATATATTTT	CASSSAGSGNTIYF
NA	TRBV9	TRBJ2-7	NA	TGTGCCAGCAGCGTAGGTCTAGACGGCGAGCAGTACTTC	CASSVGLDGEQYF
few	TRBV5-1	TRBJ2-1	TRBD1	TGCGCCAGCAGACCGGGACAGGGGGCGCTGGGGGGTGAGCAGTTCTTC	CASRPGQGALGGEQFF
NA	TRBV11-2	TRBJ2-7	NA	TGTGCCAGTGGCGTAGTAGGGGATCGCCCGGCCTACGAGCAGTACTTC	CASGVVGDRPAYEQYF
once	TRBV19	TRBJ2-7	NA	TGTGCCAGTAGTATAGGACTGATCTCCTACGAGCAGTACTTC	CASSIGLISYEQYF
NA	TRBV11-2	TRBJ1-2	NA	TGTGCCAGCAGCTTAGGCCCGAGGGACTATGGCTACACCTTC	CASSLGPRDYGYTF
NA	TRBV6-6	TRBJ2-2	TRBD1	TGTGCCAGCATTGACAGGGGACACACCGGGGAGCTGTTTTTT	CASIDRGHTGELFF
NA	TRBV19	TRBJ1-5	NA	TGTGCCAGTAGTATGGGGGGTCAGCCCCAGCATTTT	CASSMGGQPQHF
once	TRBV1	TRBJ1-2	NA	TGCACCAGCAGCCAAGCCCGGGACAGGGGGCGAGCTAACTATGGCTACACCTTC	CTSSQARDRGRANYGYTF
NA	TRBV4-3	TRBJ2-3	TRBD2	TGCGCCAGCAGCCCCGGGACTAGGGGGGCAGATACGCAGTATTTT	CASSPGTRGADTQYF
NA	TRBV2	TRBJ1-3	NA	TGTGCCAGCAGTCTCGCTGGAAACACCATATATTTT	CASSLAGNTIYF
once	TRBV27	TRBJ1-1	NA	TGTGCCAGCAGTTTAGGTACAGCCTCCTATGAAGCTTTCTTT	CASSLGTASYEAFF
NA	TRBV18	TRBJ1-5	TRBD1	TGTGCCAGCTCACCGGGACAGGGAAGCAATCAGCCCCAGCATTTT	CASSPGQGSNQPQHF
NA	TRBV28	TRBJ1-6	TRBD1	TGTGCCAGCAGTTTTACAGGGGGGGCAAATTCACCCCTCCACTTT	CASSFTGGANSPLHF